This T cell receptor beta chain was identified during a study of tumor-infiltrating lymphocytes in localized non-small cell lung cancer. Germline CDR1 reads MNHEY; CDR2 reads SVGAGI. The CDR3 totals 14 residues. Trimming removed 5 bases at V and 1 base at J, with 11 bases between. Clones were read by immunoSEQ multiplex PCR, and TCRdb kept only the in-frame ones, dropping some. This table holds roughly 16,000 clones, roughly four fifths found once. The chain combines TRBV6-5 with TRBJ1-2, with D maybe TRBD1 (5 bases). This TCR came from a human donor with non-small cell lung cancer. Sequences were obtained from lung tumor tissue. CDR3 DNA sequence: TGTGCCAGCAGTACCGGGACTGGTAACTATGGCTACACCTTC. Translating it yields CASSTGTGNYGYTF.